This T cell receptor beta chain was documented in a study of blood T cell repertoires in COVID-19. Study information: Some COVID-19 samples were acute and others convalescent; all came from the United States, Italy and Spain.

Repertoires were generated with immunoSEQ multiplex PCR, while TCRdb's copy carries only in-frame clones and drops some. The sample comprises about 150,000 clones, over 75% of which are singletons, and approximately 40% rests with the top ten. The CDR3 has 13 amino acids. The V gene's germline CDR1 is SGHRS and CDR2 YFSETQ. The V end lost 0 bases, the J end lost 7 bases, and 8 bases lay between the germline ends. The chain employs TRBV5-1 and TRBJ2-1; a weak D match, TRBD2 (6 bases). Sequenced: peripheral blood. The source is a human donor in a cohort sampled during active COVID-19. The CDR3 loop reads CASSLGRANEQFF. The DNA for the CDR3 is TGCGCCAGCAGCTTGGGGAGGGCAAATGAGCAGTTCTTC.